The 8 T cell receptor beta chains below come from one sample, sequenced in a study of graft-versus-host responses after intestinal transplantation. Repertoires were generated with immunoSEQ multiplex PCR, while TCRdb's copy carries only in-frame clones and drops some. The table has about 15,000 clones, about two fifths seen once. Investigators plated roughly 200,000 CFSE-labeled responder cells together with roughly 200,000 irradiated stimulator cells labeled with violet dye. The material was alloreactive CD8+ T cells from a mixed lymphocyte reaction culture, obtained before intestinal transplant. Subset described: CFSE-low proliferating T cells sorted from roughly six-day pre-transplant mixed lymphocyte reaction (GvH or HvG direction). These receptors originate from a human patient who received an intestinal transplant.

V gene TRBV6-5 combines with J gene TRBJ2-3; TRBD1 might be the D (6 bases). CDR3 length: 15 residues. V was clipped by 5 bases and J by 5 bases, with 17 bases between them. Germline V gene sequence: CDR1 MNHEY, CDR2 SVGAGI. CDR3 in DNA: TGTGCCAGCAGTATACAGGGTCCCCAGGGAGATACGCAGTATTTT. Protein product: CASSIQGPQGDTQYF.

V and J are TRBV9 and TRBJ2-1; the D is unclear. Deletions cut 0 bases from V and 4 bases from J, with 8 bases between. Germline loops: CDR1 SGDLS, CDR2 YYNGEE. CDR3 length equals 14 residues. As DNA, the CDR3 is TGTGCCAGCAGCGTAGGCCCCAGTTACAATGAGCAGTTCTTC. Translated, it gives CASSVGPSYNEQFF.

The DNA of the CDR3 is TGTGCCAGTAGTCCAGGCCCCTACGAGCAGTACTTC. This sequence encodes CASSPGPYEQYF. The chain is built from TRBV19 and TRBJ2-7; D is unresolved. Germline assignment: CDR1 LNHDA and CDR2 SQIVND (reference sequence). The CDR3 is 12 amino acids. With 5 bases removed from V and 2 bases from J, the gap between germline ends came to 7 bases. The full variable domain, with the rest looked up from reference TRBV19 and TRBJ2-7, is DGGITQSPKYLFRKEGQNVTLSCEQNLNHDAMYWYRQDPGQGLRLIYYSQIVNDFQKGDIAEGYSVSREKKESFPLTVTSAQKNPTAFYLCASSPGPYEQYFGPGTRLTVT.

This chain connects TRBV7-9 to TRBJ2-7; 14 nucleotides match TRBD2. The germline CDR1 and CDR2 sequences are SEHNR and FQNEAQ (reference sequence). The trim removed 5 bases at V and 5 bases at J, leaving 5 bases unmatched. The CDR3 covers 15 residues. The CDR3 here is CASSTRLAGGNEQYF. In DNA form, the CDR3 reads TGTGCCAGCAGCACTCGACTAGCGGGAGGGAACGAGCAGTACTTC.

Details on this clone: In the same sample, other DNA sequences code for this CDR3. V and J are TRBV6-5 and TRBJ2-7; 7 positions agree with TRBD1. CDR3 size: 14 residues. The ends lost 5 bases at V and 2 bases at J; junction bases unmatched: 6. Germline lookup yields CDR1 MNHEY and CDR2 SVGAGI. The CDR3 region has the DNA TGTGCCAGCAGTCCCCGGGACAGCACCTACGAGCAGTACTTC. Protein product: CASSPRDSTYEQYF.

V gene TRBV30 combines with J gene TRBJ1-5; a weak D match, TRBD1 (5 bases). V shed 0 bases and J shed 6 bases, with 12 bases lying between them. Per the germline V gene, CDR1 is GTSNPN and CDR2 is SVGIG (reference sequence). This CDR3 is 14 amino acids long. CDR3 residues: CAWSVRREGQPQHF. DNA for the CDR3: TGTGCCTGGAGTGTACGCAGGGAAGGTCAGCCCCAGCATTTT.

The gene calls are TRBV6-5 and TRBJ2-3; 9 bases line up with TRBD2. The V segment lost 0 bases and the J segment 5 bases; nucleotides outside the gene matches: 3. The length of the CDR3 is 15 residues. Germline CDR1 MNHEY, CDR2 SVGAGI. The CDR3 loop is CASSYSGAGGDTQYF. CDR3 DNA sequence: TGTGCCAGCAGTTACTCGGGAGCGGGAGGAGATACGCAGTATTTT.

The V gene is TRBV12-5, the J gene TRBJ1-5; D perhaps matches TRBD1 (6 bases). The V end was cut by 3 bases, the J end by 0 bases, with 9 bases between. This CDR3 has 15 amino acids. CDR1 is LGHNT and CDR2 is FRNRAP in the germline V gene. CDR3 loop: CASGFPGDSNQPQHF. As DNA, the CDR3 is TGTGCTAGTGGTTTTCCAGGGGATAGCAATCAGCCCCAGCATTTT.